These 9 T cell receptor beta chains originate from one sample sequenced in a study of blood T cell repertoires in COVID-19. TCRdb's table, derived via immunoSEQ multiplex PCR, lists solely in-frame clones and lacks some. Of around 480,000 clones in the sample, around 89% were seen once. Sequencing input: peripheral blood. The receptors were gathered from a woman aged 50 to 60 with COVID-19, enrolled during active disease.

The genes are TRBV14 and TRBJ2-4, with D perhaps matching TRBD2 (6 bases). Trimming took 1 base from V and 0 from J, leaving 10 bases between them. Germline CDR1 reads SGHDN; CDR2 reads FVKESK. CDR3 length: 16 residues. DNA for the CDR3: TGTGCCAGCAGCCAAGCCCGGGGACTAGCCAAAAACATTCAGTACTTC. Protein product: CASSQARGLAKNIQYF.

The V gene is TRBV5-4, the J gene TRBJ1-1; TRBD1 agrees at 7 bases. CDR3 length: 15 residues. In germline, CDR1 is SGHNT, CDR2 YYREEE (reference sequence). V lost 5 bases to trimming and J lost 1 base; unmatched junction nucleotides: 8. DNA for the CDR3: TGTGCCAGCAGGCTACGACAGGGCCGGAACACTGAAGCTTTCTTT. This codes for CASRLRQGRNTEAFF.

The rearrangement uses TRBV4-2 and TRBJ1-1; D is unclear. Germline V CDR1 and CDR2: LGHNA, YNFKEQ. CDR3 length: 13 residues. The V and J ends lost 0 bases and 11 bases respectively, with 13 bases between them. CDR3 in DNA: TGTGCCAGCAGCCAAGACTGGCAGCGGGAGGCTTTCTTT. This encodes CASSQDWQREAFF.

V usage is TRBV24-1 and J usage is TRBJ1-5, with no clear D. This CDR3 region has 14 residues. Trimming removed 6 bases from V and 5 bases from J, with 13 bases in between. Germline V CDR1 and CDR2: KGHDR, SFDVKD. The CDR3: CATSSGSLYQPQHF. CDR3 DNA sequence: TGTGCCACCAGTTCAGGCAGTCTTTATCAGCCCCAGCATTTT.

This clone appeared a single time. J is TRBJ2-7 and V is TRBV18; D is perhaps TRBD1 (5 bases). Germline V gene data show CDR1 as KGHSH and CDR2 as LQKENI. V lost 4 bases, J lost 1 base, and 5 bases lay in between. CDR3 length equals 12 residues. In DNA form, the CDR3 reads TGTGCCAGCTCACGACAGTCCTACGAGCAGTACTTC. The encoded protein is CASSRQSYEQYF.

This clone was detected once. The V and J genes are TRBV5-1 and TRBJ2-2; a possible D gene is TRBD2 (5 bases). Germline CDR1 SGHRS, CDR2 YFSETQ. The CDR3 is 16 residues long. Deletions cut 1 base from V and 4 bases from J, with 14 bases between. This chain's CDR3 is CASSLLRDVGTGELFF. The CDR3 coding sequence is TGCGCCAGCAGCTTGTTGAGGGATGTAGGCACCGGGGAGCTGTTTTTT.

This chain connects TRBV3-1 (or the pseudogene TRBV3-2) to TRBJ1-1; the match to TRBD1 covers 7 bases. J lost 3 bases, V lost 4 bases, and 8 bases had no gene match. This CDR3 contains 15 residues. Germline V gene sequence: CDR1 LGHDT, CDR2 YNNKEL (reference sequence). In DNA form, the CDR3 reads TGTGCCAGCAGCCCACTTCCCGGGACAGACACTGAAGCTTTCTTT. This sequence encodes CASSPLPGTDTEAFF.

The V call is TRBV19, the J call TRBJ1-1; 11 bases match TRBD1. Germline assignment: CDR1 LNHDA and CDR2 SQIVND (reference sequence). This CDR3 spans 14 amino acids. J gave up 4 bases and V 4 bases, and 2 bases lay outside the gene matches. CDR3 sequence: CASSTGTGGTEAFF. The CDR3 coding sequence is TGTGCCAGTAGTACCGGGACAGGGGGCACTGAAGCTTTCTTT.

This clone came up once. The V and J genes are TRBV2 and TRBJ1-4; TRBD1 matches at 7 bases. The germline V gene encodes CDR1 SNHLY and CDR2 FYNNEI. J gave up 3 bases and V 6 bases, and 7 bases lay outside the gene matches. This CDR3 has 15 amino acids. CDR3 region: CASSALTGSNEKLFF. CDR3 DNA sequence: TGTGCCAGCAGCGCACTGACAGGGTCTAATGAAAAACTGTTTTTT.